This passage covers 13 T cell receptor beta chains from one sample sequenced in a study of T cells of healthy individuals. TCRdb re-derived calls from the 5' RACE reads in MiXCR, one entry per CDR3 protein. The sample has some 41,000 distinct CDR3 sequences; about 5% are singletons. Receptors originate from a human donor in good health.

J is TRBJ2-2 and V is TRBV15, with TRBD1 as a possible D gene (6 bases). The germline V gene encodes CDR1 LNHNV and CDR2 YYDKDF (reference sequence). The CDR3 spans 14 residues. The V end lost 2 bases, the J end lost 7 bases, and 11 bases lay between the germline ends. The CDR3 protein is CATSRSRQVGELFF. The CDR3 DNA reads as TGTGCCACCAGCAGATCCCGACAGGTCGGGGAGCTGTTTTTT.

This clonotype was detected many times. This CDR3 is CASRPLGGTDTQYF. CDR3 in DNA: TGTGCCAGCAGGCCTTTGGGGGGCACAGATACGCAGTATTTT. The J gene is TRBJ2-3, the V gene TRBV28; D possibly uses TRBD1 or TRBD2 (5 bases each). The CDR3 runs to 14 residues. Trimming cost V 6 bases and J 1 base, with 11 bases left between them. CDR1 MDHEN and CDR2 SYDVKM come from the germline V gene. The full variable domain, in which reference TRBV28 and TRBJ2-3 provide the parts outside the CDR3, is DVKVTQSSRYLVKRTGEKVFLECVQDMDHENMFWYRQDPGLGLRLIYFSYDVKMKEKGDIPEGYSVSREKKERFSLILESASTNQTSMYLCASRPLGGTDTQYFGPGTRLTVL.

This clonotype was seen at least ten times. The V gene is TRBV7-2, the J gene TRBJ2-3; the match to TRBD2 covers 14 bases. V shed 6 bases and J 3 bases; nucleotides not matched to a gene: 20. The CDR3 is 21 amino acids. Germline CDR1 SGHTA, CDR2 FQGNSA. The CDR3 loop is CASSLPGGTGTSGRGTDTQYF. CDR3 coding DNA: TGTGCCAGCAGTTTGCCAGGAGGGACTGGGACTAGCGGGAGAGGGACAGATACGCAGTATTTT.

V and J are TRBV5-6 and TRBJ1-1; D gene unclear. From germline, CDR1 is SGHDT and CDR2 YYEEEE. The ends were cut back, 4 bases at V and 5 bases at J, with 9 bases in the middle. CDR3 length: 12 amino acids. In DNA form, the CDR3 reads TGTGCCAGCAGCCTAGTCCGGACTGAAGCTTTCTTT. Encoded protein: CASSLVRTEAFF.

This clonotype showed up many times. The rearrangement links TRBV6-6 to TRBJ2-7, with a possible D match to TRBD1 (6 bases). The CDR3 contains 13 residues. The V end was cut by 4 bases, the J end by 3 bases, with 10 bases between. The germline V gene encodes CDR1 MNHNY and CDR2 SVGAGI (reference sequence). The CDR3: CASSSDRFYEQYF. The CDR3 nucleotides read TGTGCCAGCAGTTCGGACAGATTCTACGAGCAGTACTTC.

This clonotype was observed many times. This chain connects TRBV18 to TRBJ2-1; D is undetermined. CDR1 KGHSH and CDR2 LQKENI come from the germline V gene. This CDR3 is 12 amino acids long. The V end lost 3 bases, the J end lost 10 bases, and 10 bases lay between the germline ends. DNA for the CDR3: TGTGCCAGCTCACCCACAGCTCTAGAGCAGTTCTTC. Translating it yields CASSPTALEQFF.

This chain links TRBV12-5 with TRBJ1-3; 7 positions match TRBD1. The CDR3 length is 17 residues. In germline, CDR1 is LGHNT, CDR2 FRNRAP. The junction had 5 bases not matched to a gene; V was cut back by 0 bases and J by 0 bases. The CDR3: CASGLVLDRDSGNTIYF. The DNA of the CDR3 is TGTGCTAGTGGTTTGGTACTAGACAGGGACTCTGGAAACACCATATATTTT.

This clonotype has a handful of counts. The chain links TRBV25-1 to TRBJ1-5, with 11 positions matching TRBD1. The V and J ends lost 6 bases and 3 bases, in that order; junction bases with no gene match: 7. Per the germline V gene, CDR1 is MGHDK and CDR2 is SYGVNS. The CDR3 runs 16 residues. Written as DNA, the CDR3 is TGTGCCAGCAGGGCCCCGGGACAGGGGGTCAATCAGCCCCAGCATTTT. Its protein product is CASRAPGQGVNQPQHF.

The chain links TRBV2 to TRBJ2-1; 10 bases match TRBD2. The CDR3 consists of 15 residues. CDR1 and CDR2 (germline): SNHLY, FYNNEI. V was clipped by 3 bases and J by 7 bases; unmatched bases: 6. CDR3 bases: TGTGCCAGCAGTGATGGTCTAGCGGGAGTTAATGAGCAGTTCTTC. Encoded protein: CASSDGLAGVNEQFF.

This clonotype was seen at least ten times. J is TRBJ1-4 and V is TRBV12-3 or TRBV12-4, with D perhaps TRBD1 (5 bases). The CDR3 contains 18 residues. The V end lost 0 bases, the J end lost 4 bases, and 18 bases lay between the germline ends. The CDR3 sequence is CASSLAPWQGPGNEKLFF. The CDR3 DNA is TGTGCCAGCAGTTTAGCCCCTTGGCAGGGTCCGGGTAATGAAAAACTGTTTTTT.

This clonotype occurred many times. The V and J genes are TRBV9 and TRBJ1-6; D uncertain. The CDR3 covers 14 residues. Deletions cut 2 bases from V and 6 bases from J, with 9 bases between. Germline assignment: CDR1 SGDLS and CDR2 YYNGEE. The CDR3 DNA sequence: TGTGCCAGCAGCGTTGGATATTCTAATTCACCCCTCCACTTT. This sequence encodes CASSVGYSNSPLHF.

This clonotype occurred many times. CDR3 DNA: TGTGCCAGCAGTTCTGGGGGATCCCCCTATAATTCACCCCTCCACTTT. Protein product: CASSSGGSPYNSPLHF. The chain uses TRBV12-3 or TRBV12-4 and TRBJ1-6; the D gene is possibly TRBD1 (5 bases). CDR3 length equals 16 residues. Deletions cut 4 bases from V and 2 bases from J, with 12 bases between.

This clonotype appeared many times. The chain couples TRBV5-1 to TRBJ2-1; 7 bases are shared with TRBD2. The V and J ends lost 4 bases and 8 bases, in that order; junction bases with no gene match: 9. Germline V CDR1 and CDR2: SGHRS, YFSETQ. This CDR3 spans 14 amino acids. The CDR3 nucleotides read TGCGCCAGCAGCCCGTTGACTAGCCCCCATGAGCAGTTCTTC. This gives the protein CASSPLTSPHEQFF.